This entry describes one T cell receptor beta chain. Sequencing used immunoSEQ multiplex PCR; TCRdb keeps in-frame clones, though not all of them. The data show 50,000 to 60,000 clones, over 80% seen once. CDR1 and CDR2 (germline): SGDLS, YYNGEE. J was trimmed by 2 bases and V by 7 bases; bases with no gene match: 9. The CDR3 is 16 residues long. This entry belongs to a study of cytotoxic CD8 clonotypes in ibrutinib-treated CLL. This sequence originates from a human donor with chronic lymphocytic leukemia. This specimen consisted of PBMCs, obtained after 24 months of ibrutinib treatment. The gene calls are TRBV9 and TRBJ2-1; 10 nucleotides match TRBD2. The CDR3 sequence: CASGAAGGPAYNEQFF. The CDR3 DNA reads as TGTGCCAGCGGAGCAGCGGGAGGGCCGGCCTACAATGAGCAGTTCTTC.